These T cell receptor beta chains were read from a single sample in a study of blood T cells in healthy people across ages. TCRdb re-analysed the 5' RACE reads in MiXCR, keeping a single row per CDR3 protein. The sample has roughly 560,000 distinct CDR3 sequences, around 24% seen once. This sample was also put to use in a study of T cells of mothers and their children.

Sequenced material: blood. These receptors were obtained from a boy between 10 and 17 years old in good health. Both conserved end residues are part of each CDR3.

>TRBV28|12|TRBJ1-1
CASTLPGTEAFF
>TRBV10-3|13|TRBJ2-5
CAISEGGFETQYF
>TRBV28|15|TRBJ2-5
CASSLGYTARVTQYF
>TRBV4-3|14|TRBJ2-1
CASSQERDYNEQFF
>TRBV6-2/TRBV6-3|17|TRBJ1-1
CASNEKGFDSGNTEAFF
>TRBV12-3/TRBV12-4|17|-
CASSIQGLAGGYNEQFF
>TRBV4-1|15|TRBJ1-2
CASSQGGQAFYGYTF
>TRBV6-5|15|TRBJ2-7
CASGPSGQGTYEQYF
>TRBV4-3|16|TRBJ2-7
CASSQELLGLANEQYF
>TRBV29-1|10|TRBJ2-3
CSAMEDTQYF
>TRBV28|17|TRBJ2-5
CASSSDRWTSGGETQYF
>TRBV5-6|16|TRBJ2-2
CASSLVFSGNTGELFF
>TRBV7-6|14|TRBJ1-3
CASSQRYRGNTIYF
>TRBV28|11|TRBJ2-5
CASSFLGVQYF
>TRBV5-5|14|TRBJ2-7
CASSARGTLGEQYF
>TRBV19|13|TRBJ2-7
CASEDRSTYEQYF
>TRBV6-1|14|TRBJ2-7
CASRPMTGLDEQYF
>TRBV5-1|14|TRBJ2-7
CASSPDRSSYEQYF
>TRBV9|18|TRBJ1-4
CASSVERQRFATNEKLFF
>TRBV7-9|16|-
CASSSGTGGDTYEQYF
>TRBV12-3/TRBV12-4|15|TRBJ2-4
CASSLLAGREDIQYF
>TRBV6-1|15|TRBJ2-3
CASRPPAGRTDTQYF
>TRBV7-2|14|TRBJ1-2
CASSLAGHHYGYTF
>TRBV28|15|TRBJ2-5
CASSLRLAGIETQYF
>TRBV11-3|15|TRBJ2-3
CASSPGGSRTGTQYF
>TRBV6-1|17|TRBJ2-7
CASSLDFFTGLRAEQYF
>TRBV4-2|17|-
CASSQDYSGHSSYEQYF
>TRBV6-5|13|TRBJ1-1
CASSYSIGTSSFF
>TRBV5-5|14|TRBJ2-7
CASGSARPTYEQYF
>TRBV9|14|TRBJ2-5
CASSAGQSQETQYF
>TRBV20-1|16|TRBJ2-1
CSAQPRGTDFYNEQFF
>TRBV28|13|TRBJ1-5
CASKQGLGQPQHF
>TRBV27|17|TRBJ2-7
CASSLVLRQGALYEQYF
>TRBV6-1|15|TRBJ1-3
CASSETATGGNTIYF
>TRBV7-2|13|TRBJ1-3
CASTTASGNTIYF
>TRBV12-3/TRBV12-4|16|TRBJ2-3
CASRRLAGGSPDTQYF
>TRBV29-1|14|TRBJ2-3
CSVMTGGYPDTQYF
>TRBV12-5|16|TRBJ1-4
CASGLVPGSPDEKLFF
>TRBV28|18|TRBJ2-6
CASSPGQGGTSGANVLTF
>TRBV21-1|12|TRBJ2-3
CASSAPPDTQYF
>TRBV12-3/TRBV12-4|15|TRBJ1-1
CASSPRTDQNTEAFF
>TRBV2|14|TRBJ1-5
CASSGSDRAQPQHF
>TRBV27|16|TRBJ2-7
CASSEGVTGVTYEQYF
>TRBV4-3|16|TRBJ2-1
CASSQLTRGSYNEQFF
>TRBV20-1|11|TRBJ2-4
CSARSQNIQYF
>TRBV9|15|TRBJ1-3
CASSVVAGGGNTIYF
>TRBV20-1|13|TRBJ2-7
CSAHRDSTYEQYF
>TRBV7-2|14|TRBJ2-7
CASSFIAGGDEQYF
>TRBV5-1|14|TRBJ2-5
CASSLGSRQETQYF
>TRBV11-1|15|TRBJ2-2
CASSFGRGNTGELFF
>TRBV20-1|14|TRBJ1-1
CSAGGTGGIAEAFF
>TRBV11-1|17|TRBJ2-7
CASSFPSVLAASYEQYF
>TRBV9|15|TRBJ2-3
CASSTGTSGTDTQYF
>TRBV7-9|11|TRBJ2-7
CSSRDEQEQYF
>TRBV5-6|14|TRBJ1-4
CASSLEQNNEKLFF